This TCR beta chain stems from a study of cytomegalovirus exposure and HLA in healthy donors. Turning to this clone: As yet, its antigen is unknown.

Per germline, CDR1 MGHRA and CDR2 YSYEKL. The CDR3 totals 15 residues. Trimming shortened V by 1 base and J by 7 bases, and 16 bases separated the two germline ends. The primer mix had 60 Vbeta and 13 Jbeta primers. Produced via immunoSEQ multiplex PCR; TCRdb's table is partial and in-frame only. The sample lists around 150,000 clones; 55% to 70% were seen once. The study's findings and limits: Associated with cytomegalovirus, according to the listing, were about 160 TCR beta chains. Roughly uniform sequencing depth across donors was assumed, possibly incorrectly.

Sequenced input: PBMCs. The source of this sequence is a woman aged 30 to 39 in good health and CMV-seropositive. The chain employs TRBV4-1 and TRBJ1-2; D remains unclear. CDR3: CASSQGELGRFGYTF. The CDR3 region has the DNA TGCGCCAGCAGCCAAGGGGAGTTAGGACGATTTGGCTACACCTTC.